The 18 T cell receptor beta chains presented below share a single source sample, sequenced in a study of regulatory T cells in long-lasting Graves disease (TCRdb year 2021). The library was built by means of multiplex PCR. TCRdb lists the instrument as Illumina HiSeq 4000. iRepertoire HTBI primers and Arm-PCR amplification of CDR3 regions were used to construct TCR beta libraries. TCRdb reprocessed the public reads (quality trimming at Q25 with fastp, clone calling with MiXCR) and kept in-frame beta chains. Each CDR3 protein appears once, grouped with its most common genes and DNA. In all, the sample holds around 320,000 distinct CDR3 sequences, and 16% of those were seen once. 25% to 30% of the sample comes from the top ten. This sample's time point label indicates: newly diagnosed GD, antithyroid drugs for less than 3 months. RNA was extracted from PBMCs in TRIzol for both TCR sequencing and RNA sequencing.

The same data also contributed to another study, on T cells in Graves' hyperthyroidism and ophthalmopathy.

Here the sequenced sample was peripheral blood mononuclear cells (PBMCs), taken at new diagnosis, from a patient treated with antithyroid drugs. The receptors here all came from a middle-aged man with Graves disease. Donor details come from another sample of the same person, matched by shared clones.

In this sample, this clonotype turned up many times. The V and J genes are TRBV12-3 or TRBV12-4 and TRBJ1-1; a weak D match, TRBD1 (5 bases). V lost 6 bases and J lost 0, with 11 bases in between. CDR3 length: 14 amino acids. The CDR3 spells CASRWDRMNTEAFF. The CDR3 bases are TGTGCCAGCAGGTGGGACCGCATGAACACTGAAGCTTTCTTT.

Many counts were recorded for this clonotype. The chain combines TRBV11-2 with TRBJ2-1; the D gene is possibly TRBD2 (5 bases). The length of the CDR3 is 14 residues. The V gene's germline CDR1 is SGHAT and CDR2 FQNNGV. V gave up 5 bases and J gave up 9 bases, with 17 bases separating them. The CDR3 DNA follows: TGTGCCAGCAGCCCTAGACTACGCGTCGGTGAGCAGTTCTTC. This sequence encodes CASSPRLRVGEQFF.

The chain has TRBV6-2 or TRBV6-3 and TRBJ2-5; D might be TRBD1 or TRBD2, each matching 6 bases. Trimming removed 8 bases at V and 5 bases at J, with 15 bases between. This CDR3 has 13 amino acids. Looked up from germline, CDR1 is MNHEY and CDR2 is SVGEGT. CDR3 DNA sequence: TGTGCCAGCGATCTCCAGGGGAGGGAGACCCAGTACTTC. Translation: CASDLQGRETQYF.

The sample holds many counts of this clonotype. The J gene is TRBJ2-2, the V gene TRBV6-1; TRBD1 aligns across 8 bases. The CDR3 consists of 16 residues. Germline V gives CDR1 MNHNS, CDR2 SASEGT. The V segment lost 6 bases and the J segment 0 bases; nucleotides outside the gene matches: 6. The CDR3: CASSLRGPSNTGELFF. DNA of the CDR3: TGTGCCAGCAGCCTCAGGGGGCCCTCGAACACCGGGGAGCTGTTTTTT.

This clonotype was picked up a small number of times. In DNA form, the CDR3 reads TGTGCCAGCAGCCATGTCGCCTCCTCTGGGGCCAACGTCCTGACTTTC. Encoded protein: CASSHVASSGANVLTF. The chain has TRBV11-3 and TRBJ2-6; D is unresolved. V was clipped by 5 bases and J by 0 bases, with 11 bases between them. This CDR3 contains 16 residues. Germline CDR1 SGHNT, CDR2 YENEEA.

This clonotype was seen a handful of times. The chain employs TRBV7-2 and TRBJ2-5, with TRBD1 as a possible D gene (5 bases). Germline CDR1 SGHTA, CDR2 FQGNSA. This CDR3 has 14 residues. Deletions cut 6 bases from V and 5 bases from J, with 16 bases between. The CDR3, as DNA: TGTGCCAGCAGTTCTCAGGGTTTTAGGGAGACCCAGTACTTC. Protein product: CASSSQGFRETQYF.

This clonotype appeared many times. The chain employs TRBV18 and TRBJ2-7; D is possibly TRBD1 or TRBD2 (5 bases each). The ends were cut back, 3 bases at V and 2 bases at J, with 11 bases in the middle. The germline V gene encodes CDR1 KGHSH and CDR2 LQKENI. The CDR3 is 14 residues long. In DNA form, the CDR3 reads TGTGCCAGCTCACCCCCGGGACGGACCTACGAGCAGTACTTC. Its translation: CASSPPGRTYEQYF.

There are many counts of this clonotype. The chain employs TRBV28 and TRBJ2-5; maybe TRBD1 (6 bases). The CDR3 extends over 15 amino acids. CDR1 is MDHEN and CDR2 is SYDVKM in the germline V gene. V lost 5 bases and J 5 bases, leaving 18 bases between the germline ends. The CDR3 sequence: CASSLGTHRAETQYF. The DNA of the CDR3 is TGTGCCAGCAGTCTTGGGACACACCGGGCGGAGACCCAGTACTTC.

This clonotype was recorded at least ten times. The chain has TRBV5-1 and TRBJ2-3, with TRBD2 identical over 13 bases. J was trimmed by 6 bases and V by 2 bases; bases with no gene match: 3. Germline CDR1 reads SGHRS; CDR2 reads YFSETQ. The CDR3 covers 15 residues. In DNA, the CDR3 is TGCGCCAGCAGCTTCGGACTAGCGGGGGTGGATACGCAGTATTTT. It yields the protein CASSFGLAGVDTQYF.

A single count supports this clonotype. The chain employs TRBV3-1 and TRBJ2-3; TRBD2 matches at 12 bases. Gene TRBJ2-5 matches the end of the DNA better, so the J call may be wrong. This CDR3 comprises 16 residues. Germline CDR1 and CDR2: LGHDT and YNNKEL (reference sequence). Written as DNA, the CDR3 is TGTGCCAGCAGATCCCACACTAGCGGGGGGTCTGAGACCCAGTACTTC. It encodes CASRSHTSGGSETQYF.

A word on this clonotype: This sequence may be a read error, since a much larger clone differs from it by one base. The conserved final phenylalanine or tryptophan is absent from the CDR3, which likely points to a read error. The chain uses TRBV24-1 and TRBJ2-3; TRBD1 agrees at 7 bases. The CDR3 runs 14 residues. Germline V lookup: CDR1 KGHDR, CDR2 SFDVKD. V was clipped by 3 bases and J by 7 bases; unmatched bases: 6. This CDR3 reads CATSDRTGAYTQYV. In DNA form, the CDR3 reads TGTGCCACCAGTGATCGTACAGGGGCTTATACGCAGTATGTT.

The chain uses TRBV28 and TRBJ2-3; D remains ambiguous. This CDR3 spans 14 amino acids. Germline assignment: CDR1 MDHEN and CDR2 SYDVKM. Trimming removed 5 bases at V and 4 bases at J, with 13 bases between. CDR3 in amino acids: CASSEFVGADTQYF. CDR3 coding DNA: TGTGCCAGCAGTGAGTTTGTTGGAGCAGATACGCAGTATTTT.

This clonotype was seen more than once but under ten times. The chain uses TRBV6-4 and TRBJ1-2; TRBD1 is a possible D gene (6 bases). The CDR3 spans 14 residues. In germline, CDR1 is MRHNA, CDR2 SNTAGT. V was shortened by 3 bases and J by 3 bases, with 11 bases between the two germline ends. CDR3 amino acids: CASSEQGWDYGYTF. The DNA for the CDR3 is TGTGCCAGCAGTGAACAGGGCTGGGACTATGGCTACACCTTC.

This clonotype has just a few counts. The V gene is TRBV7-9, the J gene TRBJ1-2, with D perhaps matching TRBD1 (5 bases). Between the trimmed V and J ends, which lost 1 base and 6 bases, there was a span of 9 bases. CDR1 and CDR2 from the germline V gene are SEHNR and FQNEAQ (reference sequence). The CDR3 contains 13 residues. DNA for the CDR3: TGTGCCAGCAGCTTAGGGCCAGGGAATGGCTACACCTTC. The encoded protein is CASSLGPGNGYTF.

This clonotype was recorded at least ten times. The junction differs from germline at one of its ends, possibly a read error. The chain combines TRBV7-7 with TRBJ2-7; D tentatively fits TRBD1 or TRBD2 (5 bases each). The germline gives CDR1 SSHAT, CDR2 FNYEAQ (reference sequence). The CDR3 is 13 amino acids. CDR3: CASSKGPKYEQYF. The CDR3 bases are TGTGCTAGCAGCAAGGGACCGAAATACGAGCAGTACTTC.

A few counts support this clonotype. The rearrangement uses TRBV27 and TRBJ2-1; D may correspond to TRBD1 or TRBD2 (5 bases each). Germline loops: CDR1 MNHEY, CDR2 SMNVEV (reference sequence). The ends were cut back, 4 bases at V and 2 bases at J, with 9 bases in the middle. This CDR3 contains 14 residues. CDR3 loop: CASSSQGPYNEQFF. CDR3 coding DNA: TGTGCCAGCAGTTCCCAGGGACCCTACAATGAGCAGTTCTTC.

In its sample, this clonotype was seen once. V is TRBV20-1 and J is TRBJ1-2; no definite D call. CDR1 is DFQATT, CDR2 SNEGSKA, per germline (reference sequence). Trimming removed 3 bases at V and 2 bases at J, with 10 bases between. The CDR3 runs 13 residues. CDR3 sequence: CSARRVLNYGYTF. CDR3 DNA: TGCAGTGCTAGGAGGGTATTGAACTATGGCTACACCTTC.

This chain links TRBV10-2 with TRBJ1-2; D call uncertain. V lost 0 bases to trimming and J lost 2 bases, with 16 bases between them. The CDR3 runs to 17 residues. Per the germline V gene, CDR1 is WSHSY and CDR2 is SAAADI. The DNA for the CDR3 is TGCGCCAGCAGTGAGTCCGAATATGGGAGGAAAAACTATGGCTACACCTTC. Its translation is CASSESEYGRKNYGYTF.